The clone carrying this T cell receptor beta chain showed up many times. This specimen belongs to a study of response to subunit inactivated influenza vaccine. One entry per CDR3 protein results from TCRdb running MiXCR on the RT-PCR reads. The table includes under 800,000 distinct CDR3 sequences, approximately 14% detected once. The CDR3 extends over 15 amino acids. V was pared by 8 bases and J by 0 bases, with 16 bases between. J is TRBJ1-1 and V is TRBV12-3 or TRBV12-4, with D unclear. The sequence was obtained from a man between 50 and 59 years old who received an inactivated influenza vaccine. Here the sequenced sample was PBMCs from blood, taken less than 15 days before vaccination. The CDR3 spells CASGEASSMNTEAFF. For the CDR3, the DNA is TGTGCCAGCGGGGAGGCCAGTTCTATGAACACTGAAGCTTTCTTT.